This T cell receptor (beta chain) comes out of a study of vaccination and CD4 T cells after COVID-19. Comments on this clonotype: Antigen specificity is unknown.

Looked up from germline, CDR1 is DFQATT and CDR2 is SNEGSKA (reference sequence). This CDR3 is 13 amino acids long. V trimming: 2 bases; J trimming: 5 bases; junction bases outside the gene matches: 3. Cultured CD4+ T-cell DNA underwent Oncomine TCR Beta short-read sequencing. Genomic DNA was taken out of cultured CD4+ T cells by extraction. TCRdb re-analysed the PCR reads in MiXCR, keeping a single row per CDR3 protein. The sample has around 8,400 distinct CDR3 sequences, around two thirds seen once. Treatment given: roughly 10-day PBMC culture with coronavirus spike peptide pools or control peptides (ViraFEST assay). TCRs were sequenced by ViraFEST after antigen-specific T cells had been expanded with peptide pools.

The chain couples TRBV20-1 to TRBJ2-1; 7 bases line up with TRBD1. The clonotype originates from a human donor who had recovered from COVID-19. Sequenced input: CD4+ T cells from blood, cultured in vitro. The CDR3 DNA reads as TGCAGTGCTAGATCGGGACAGAACAATGAGCAGTTCTTC. Protein: CSARSGQNNEQFF.